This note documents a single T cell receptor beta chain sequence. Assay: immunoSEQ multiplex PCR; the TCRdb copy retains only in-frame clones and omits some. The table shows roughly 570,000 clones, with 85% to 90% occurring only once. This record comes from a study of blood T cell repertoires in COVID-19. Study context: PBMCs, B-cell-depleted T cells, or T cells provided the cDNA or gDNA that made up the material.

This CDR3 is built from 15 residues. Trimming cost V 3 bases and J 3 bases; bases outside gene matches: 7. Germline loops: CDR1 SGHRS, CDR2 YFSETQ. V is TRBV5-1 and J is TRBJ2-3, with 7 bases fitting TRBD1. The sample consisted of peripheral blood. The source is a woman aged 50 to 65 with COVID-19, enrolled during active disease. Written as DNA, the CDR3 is TGCGCCAGCAGCTCGACAGGGTCGGCGACAGATACGCAGTATTTT. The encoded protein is CASSSTGSATDTQYF.